These 26 T cell receptor beta chains originate from one sample sequenced in a study of shared clonotypes between healthy human individuals. Only in-frame clones appear in the TCRdb table, and some are missing; sequencing was by immunoSEQ multiplex PCR. The sample records 1,400,000 or so clones, 98% being singletons. The sequencing sample was made of naive CD4+ T cells sorted from blood. The subset was: CD45RA+ positively selected. All receptors come from a young man in good health.

This sequence joins TRBV15 and TRBJ2-7; no definite D call. V dropped 1 base and J dropped 6 bases, with 16 bases sitting between them. Germline V lookup: CDR1 LNHNV, CDR2 YYDKDF (reference sequence). The CDR3 covers 15 residues. The CDR3 DNA sequence: TGTGCCACCAGCAGAGTCGAATTCCCGCTCGCCGAGCAGTACTTC. Translation gives CATSRVEFPLAEQYF.

This chain links TRBV9 with TRBJ2-3; possible D gene TRBD1, 6 bases. V lost 2 bases, J lost 1 base, and 14 bases lay in between. CDR1 and CDR2 from the germline V gene are SGDLS and YYNGEE. CDR3 length: 16 amino acids. CDR3 amino acids: CASSVTGTPRTDTQYF. Here the CDR3 DNA reads TGTGCCAGCAGCGTGACCGGGACACCACGCACAGATACGCAGTATTTT.

V and J are TRBV11-2 and TRBJ2-7, with a weak D call TRBD1 (5 bases). V was clipped by 4 bases and J by 0 bases, with 13 bases between them. From germline, CDR1 is SGHAT and CDR2 FQNNGV. CDR3 length: 15 residues. The CDR3 bases are TGTGCCAGCAGCTCTAATCGCAGGGTCTCCTACGAGCAGTACTTC. The encoded protein is CASSSNRRVSYEQYF.

The chain has TRBV5-1 and TRBJ2-2; a possible D gene is TRBD1 (6 bases). Trimming cost V 4 bases and J 6 bases, with 13 bases left between them. The CDR3 runs 14 residues. Germline CDR1 is SGHRS and CDR2 is YFSETQ. The chain's CDR3 is CASSPGTQAGELFF. The CDR3 DNA sequence: TGCGCCAGCAGCCCCGGGACACAGGCCGGGGAGCTGTTTTTT.

The chain links TRBV18 to TRBJ2-7; 9 bases align to TRBD2. The V gene end was trimmed by 1 base and the J gene end by 3 bases; junction bases not matched to a gene: 1. Germline V gene sequence: CDR1 KGHSH, CDR2 LQKENI. The CDR3 runs to 14 residues. The CDR3 loop reads CASSPLREGYEQYF. In nucleotides, the CDR3 is TGTGCCAGCTCACCACTGCGGGAGGGCTACGAGCAGTACTTC.

The chain uses TRBV20-1 and TRBJ2-3, with D unclear. Per germline, CDR1 DFQATT and CDR2 SNEGSKA (reference sequence). The length of the CDR3 is 11 residues. With 7 bases removed from V and 0 bases from J, the gap between germline ends came to 5 bases. The DNA of the CDR3 is TGCAGTGTCAAAAGCACAGATACGCAGTATTTT. This codes for CSVKSTDTQYF.

The rearrangement joins TRBV5-4 to TRBJ2-5, with 11 bases identical to TRBD2. Losses at the gene ends were 1 base for V and 2 bases for J; bases not matched to a gene: 4. The CDR3 is 16 residues long. Germline V lookup: CDR1 SGHNT, CDR2 YYREEE (reference sequence). CDR3 sequence reads: CASSLPGTSGQETQYF. CDR3 bases: TGTGCCAGCAGCTTGCCCGGGACTAGCGGACAAGAGACCCAGTACTTC.

The J gene is TRBJ2-2, the V gene TRBV6-5, with 8 bases fitting TRBD1. The CDR3 consists of 15 residues. Looked up from germline, CDR1 is MNHEY and CDR2 is SVGAGI. V dropped 5 bases and J dropped 6; count of bases not matched to a gene: 8. Here the CDR3 DNA reads TGTGCCAGCAGTGTCCAGGGGGCGCTTTCCGGGGAGCTGTTTTTT. This codes for CASSVQGALSGELFF.

The chain uses TRBV14 and TRBJ2-7, with D possibly TRBD1 on 5 matching bases. This CDR3 is built from 14 residues. CDR1 is SGHDN and CDR2 is FVKESK in the germline V gene. V was shortened by 3 bases and J by 0 bases, with 9 bases between the two germline ends. The CDR3: CASSHRQYSYEQYF. CDR3 nucleotide sequence: TGTGCCAGCAGCCACCGACAGTACTCCTACGAGCAGTACTTC.

The chain employs TRBV28 and TRBJ1-2; tentative D call: TRBD1 (5 bases). The V end was cut by 2 bases, the J end by 8 bases, with 21 bases between. Per the germline V gene, CDR1 is MDHEN and CDR2 is SYDVKM. CDR3 size: 16 residues. The CDR3 loop is CASSLKYARAARGYTF. The CDR3 nucleotides are TGTGCCAGCAGTTTAAAGTATGCCAGGGCGGCTCGGGGCTACACCTTC.

The chain uses TRBV7-9 and TRBJ2-7; TRBD2 might be the D (5 bases). V lost 5 bases and J 9 bases, leaving 26 bases between the germline ends. CDR3 size: 16 residues. The germline V gene has CDR1 SEHNR and CDR2 FQNEAQ (reference sequence). CDR3 sequence reads: CASSILLGDLVIGQYF. CDR3 DNA: TGTGCCAGCAGCATCCTACTGGGAGACCTGGTAATTGGGCAGTACTTC.

V and J are TRBV12-2 and TRBJ2-7; the table's D call TRBD1 went unverified against the DNA. TRBV12-2 is a listed pseudogene. The CDR3 length is 14 residues. The CDR3 nucleotides read TGTGCAAGTCGCCGACAGTTGGGATCCCTCGAGCAGTACTTC. This encodes CASRRQLGSLEQYF.

The chain links TRBV29-1 to TRBJ2-3; D is undetermined. Deletions cut 7 bases from V and 5 bases from J, with 10 bases between. The CDR3 spans 11 residues. Germline V gives CDR1 SQVTM, CDR2 ANQGSEA. In DNA form, the CDR3 reads TGCAGCGCAAAAGCTGGAGATACGCAGTATTTT. It translates to CSAKAGDTQYF.

The chain combines TRBV5-6 with TRBJ1-1; perhaps TRBD1 as D (5 bases). This CDR3 spans 16 amino acids. The ends were cut back, 3 bases at V and 4 bases at J, with 19 bases in the middle. CDR1 and CDR2 from the germline V gene are SGHDT and YYEEEE. Here the CDR3 reads CASSSAPGRLGTEAFF. DNA of the CDR3: TGTGCCAGCAGCTCTGCTCCAGGGCGGTTGGGCACTGAAGCTTTCTTT. The entire variable domain, with the rest obtained from reference TRBV5-6 and TRBJ1-1, is as follows: DAGVTQSPTHLIKTRGQQVTLRCSPKSGHDTVSWYQQALGQGPQFIFQYYEEEERQRGNFPDRFSGHQFPNYSSELNVNALLLGDSALYLCASSSAPGRLGTEAFFGQGTRLTVV.

The count of this clone is one. The rearrangement uses TRBV10-3 and TRBJ2-1, with D unresolved. V was pared by 3 bases and J by 15 bases, with 27 bases between. Germline loops: CDR1 ENHRY, CDR2 SYGVKD. CDR3 length: 16 residues. For the CDR3, the DNA is TGTGCCATCAGTGAATCTGTGGGTCGGTCTGGCGCTCCGCCGTTCTTC. Its translation is CAISESVGRSGAPPFF.

This clone was recorded only once. CDR3 coding DNA: TGTGCCAGCAGCGTAGCAGCAGTCTCCTACAATGAGCAGTTCTTC. It is translated as CASSVAAVSYNEQFF. J is TRBJ2-1 and V is TRBV9; D is ambiguous. The CDR3 sequence is 15 residues long. CDR1 is SGDLS and CDR2 is YYNGEE in the germline V gene. V was pared by 0 bases and J by 0 bases, with 7 bases between.

The sample holds one count of this clone. J is TRBJ1-5 and V is TRBV28; D remains unclear. Germline CDR1 MDHEN, CDR2 SYDVKM. Trimming shortened V by 3 bases and J by 2 bases, and 11 bases separated the two germline ends. There are 15 residues in the CDR3. The CDR3 region is CASSFIGNGNQPQHF. The DNA of the CDR3 is TGTGCCAGCAGTTTTATTGGGAACGGCAATCAGCCCCAGCATTTT.

Concerning this clone itself: The sample holds other DNA sequences that translate to the same CDR3. The chain couples TRBV5-6 to TRBJ2-3; D may correspond to TRBD1 or TRBD2 (6 bases each). Germline CDR1 reads SGHDT; CDR2 reads YYEEEE. The CDR3 covers 13 residues. Trimming removed 2 bases from V and 6 bases from J, with 10 bases in between. CDR3 region: CASSFGGPDTQYF. Here the CDR3 DNA reads TGTGCCAGCAGCTTCGGGGGCCCGGATACGCAGTATTTT.

V gene TRBV9 combines with J gene TRBJ1-2; TRBD1 matches at 7 bases. The CDR3 loop spans 14 amino acids. The germline V gene has CDR1 SGDLS and CDR2 YYNGEE. J was trimmed by 4 bases and V by 0 bases; bases with no gene match: 3. The CDR3 DNA sequence: TGTGCCAGCAGCGTAGAGACAGGGAGCTATGGCTACACCTTC. Translated, it gives CASSVETGSYGYTF.

The chain couples TRBV5-1 to TRBJ2-7; 7 bases line up with TRBD2. The CDR3 is 13 amino acids. Per germline, CDR1 SGHRS and CDR2 YFSETQ. With 5 bases clipped from V and 5 bases from J, the junction kept 7 bases outside the gene matches. The CDR3 coding sequence is TGCGCCAGCAGTCGGGAGGAAGCAGACGAGCAGTACTTC. Protein sequence: CASSREEADEQYF.

The chain has TRBV6-5 and TRBJ2-7; no clear D gene. In germline, CDR1 is MNHEY, CDR2 SVGAGI. The CDR3 is made up of 11 amino acids. V was cut by 6 bases and J by 4 bases, with 7 bases left in between. The CDR3: CASRYGYEQYF. For the CDR3, the DNA is TGTGCCAGCAGATACGGGTACGAGCAGTACTTC.

The chain recombines TRBV23-1 with TRBJ2-3; D not resolved. TRBV23-1 is known as an ORF, though its function is uncertain. The germline V and J ends were trimmed by 2 bases and 1 base, with 19 bases remaining between them. The CDR3 totals 18 residues. CDR3 sequence reads: CASSQRARSAARTDTQYF. CDR3 in DNA: TGCGCCAGCAGTCAACGGGCTCGATCGGCGGCCCGCACAGATACGCAGTATTTT.

In its sample, this clone was seen once. The germline gene is not matched at one end of the junction; a read error may be the cause. Other DNA sequences in this specimen translate into the identical CDR3. This chain joins TRBV2 and TRBJ2-2; TRBD1 matches at 8 bases. The CDR3 loop spans 15 amino acids. CDR1 and CDR2 (germline): SNHLY, FYNNEI. The chain's CDR3 is CASREDRGNTGELFF. For the CDR3, the DNA is TGTGCCAGCAGAGAAGACAGGGGGAACACCGGGGAGCTGTTTTTT.

V gene TRBV20-1 combines with J gene TRBJ1-4; no definite D call. V was shortened by 5 bases and J by 7 bases, with 8 bases between the two germline ends. The CDR3 is 11 amino acids. Germline lookup yields CDR1 DFQATT and CDR2 SNEGSKA (reference sequence). The CDR3: CSADSGEKLFF. DNA for the CDR3: TGCAGTGCTGATAGTGGTGAAAAACTGTTTTTT.

The gene calls are TRBV6-1 and TRBJ1-2; D may be TRBD1 (6 bases). CDR1 and CDR2 from the germline V gene are MNHNS and SASEGT. V lost 2 bases to trimming and J lost 1 base, with 14 bases between them. The CDR3 loop spans 16 amino acids. Written as DNA, the CDR3 is TGTGCCAGCAGTGAATACTCGGGCAGGGGTAACTATGGCTACACCTTC. Its translation is CASSEYSGRGNYGYTF.

This chain joins TRBV18 and TRBJ1-5; 8 bases match TRBD1. Germline V gene sequence: CDR1 KGHSH, CDR2 LQKENI. V gave up 5 bases and J gave up 3 bases; unmatched junction bases: 6. The CDR3 runs to 15 residues. CDR3 residues: CASSAGQATNQPQHF. The CDR3 DNA follows: TGTGCCAGCTCAGCGGGACAGGCAACCAATCAGCCCCAGCATTTT.